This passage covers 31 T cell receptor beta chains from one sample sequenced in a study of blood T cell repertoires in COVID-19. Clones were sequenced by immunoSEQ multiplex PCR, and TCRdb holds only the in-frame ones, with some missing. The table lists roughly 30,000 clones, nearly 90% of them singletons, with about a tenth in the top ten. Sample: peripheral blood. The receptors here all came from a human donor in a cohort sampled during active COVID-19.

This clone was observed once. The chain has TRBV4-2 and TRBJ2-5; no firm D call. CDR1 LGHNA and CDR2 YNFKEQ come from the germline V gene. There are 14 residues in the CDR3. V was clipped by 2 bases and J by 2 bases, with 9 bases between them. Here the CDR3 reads CASSQRLTQETQYF. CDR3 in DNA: TGTGCCAGCAGCCAACGCCTGACTCAAGAGACCCAGTACTTC.

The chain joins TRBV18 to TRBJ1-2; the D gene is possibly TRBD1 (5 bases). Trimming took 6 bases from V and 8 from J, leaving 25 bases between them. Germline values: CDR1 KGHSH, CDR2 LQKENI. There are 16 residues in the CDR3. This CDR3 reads CASSPGVETGAGGYTF. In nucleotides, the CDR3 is TGTGCCAGCTCTCCAGGCGTAGAGACTGGGGCTGGAGGCTACACCTTC. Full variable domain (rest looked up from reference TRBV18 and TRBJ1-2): NAGVMQNPRHLVRRRGQEARLRCSPMKGHSHVYWYRQLPEEGLKFMVYLQKENIIDESGMPKERFSAEFPKEGPSILRIQQVVRGDSAAYFCASSPGVETGAGGYTFGSGTRLTVV.

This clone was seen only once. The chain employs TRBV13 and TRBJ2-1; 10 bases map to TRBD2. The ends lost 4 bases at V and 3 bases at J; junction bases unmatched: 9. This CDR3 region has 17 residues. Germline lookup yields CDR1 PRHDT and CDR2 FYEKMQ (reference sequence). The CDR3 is CASSSRAIAGGYNEQFF. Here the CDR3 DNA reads TGTGCCAGCAGCTCCCGGGCAATAGCGGGGGGCTACAATGAGCAGTTCTTC.

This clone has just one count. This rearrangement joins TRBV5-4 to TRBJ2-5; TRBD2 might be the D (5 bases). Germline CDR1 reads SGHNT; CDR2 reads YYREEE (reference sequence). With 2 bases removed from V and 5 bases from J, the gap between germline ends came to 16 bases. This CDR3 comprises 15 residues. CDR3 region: CASSFGSEGRETQYF. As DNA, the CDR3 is TGTGCCAGCAGCTTTGGAAGCGAGGGAAGGGAGACCCAGTACTTC.

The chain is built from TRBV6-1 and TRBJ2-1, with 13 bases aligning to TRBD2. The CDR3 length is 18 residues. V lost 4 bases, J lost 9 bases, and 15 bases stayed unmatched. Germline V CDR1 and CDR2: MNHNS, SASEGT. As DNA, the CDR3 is TGTGCCAGCAGTGTAGGGACAGGGACTAGCGGGATAATCGGTGAGCAGTTCTTC. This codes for CASSVGTGTSGIIGEQFF.

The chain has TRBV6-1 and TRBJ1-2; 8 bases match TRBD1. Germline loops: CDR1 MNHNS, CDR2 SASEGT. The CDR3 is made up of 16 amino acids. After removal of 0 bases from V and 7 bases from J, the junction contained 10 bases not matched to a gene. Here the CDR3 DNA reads TGTGCCAGCAGTGAAGCAGCGGCAGGACAGGGAGTTGGCTACACCTTC. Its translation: CASSEAAAGQGVGYTF.

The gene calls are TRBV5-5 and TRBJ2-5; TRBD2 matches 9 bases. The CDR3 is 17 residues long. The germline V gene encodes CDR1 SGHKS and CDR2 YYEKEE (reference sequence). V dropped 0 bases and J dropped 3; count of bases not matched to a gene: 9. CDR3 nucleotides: TGTGCCAGCAGCTTGGGGGCGTCTAGCGGGGAAAAAGAGACCCAGTACTTC. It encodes CASSLGASSGEKETQYF.

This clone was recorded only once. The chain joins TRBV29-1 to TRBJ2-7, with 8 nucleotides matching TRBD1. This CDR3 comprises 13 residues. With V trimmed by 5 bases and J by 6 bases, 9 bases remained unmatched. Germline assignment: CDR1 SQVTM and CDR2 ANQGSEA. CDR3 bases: TGCAGCGTTCAAAGGCAGGGGGCTAGCGAGCAGTACTTC. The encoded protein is CSVQRQGASEQYF.

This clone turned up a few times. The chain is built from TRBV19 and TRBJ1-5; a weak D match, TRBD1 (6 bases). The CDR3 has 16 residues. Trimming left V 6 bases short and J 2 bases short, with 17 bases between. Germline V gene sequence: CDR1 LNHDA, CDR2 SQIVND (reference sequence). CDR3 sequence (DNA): TGTGCCAGTAGGACAGGTCGGATATCGGGCAATCAGCCCCAGCATTTT. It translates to CASRTGRISGNQPQHF.

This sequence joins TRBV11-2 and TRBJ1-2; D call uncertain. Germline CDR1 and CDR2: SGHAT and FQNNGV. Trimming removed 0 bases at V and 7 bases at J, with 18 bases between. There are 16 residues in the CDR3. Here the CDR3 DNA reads TGTGCCAGCAGCTTAGATCTGGCCTCCCAGTCGGGTGGCTACACCTTC. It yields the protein CASSLDLASQSGGYTF.

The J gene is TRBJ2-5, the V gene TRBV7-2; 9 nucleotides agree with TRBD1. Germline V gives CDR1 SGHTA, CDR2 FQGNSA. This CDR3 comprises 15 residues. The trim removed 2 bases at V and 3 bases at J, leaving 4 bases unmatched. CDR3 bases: TGTGCCAGCAGCTTAATGGGACAGGGAAAAGAGACCCAGTACTTC. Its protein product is CASSLMGQGKETQYF.

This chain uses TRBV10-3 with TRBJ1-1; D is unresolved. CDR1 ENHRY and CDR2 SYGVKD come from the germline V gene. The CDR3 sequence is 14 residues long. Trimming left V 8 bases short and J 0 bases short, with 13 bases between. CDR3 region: CAICAPGLNTEAFF. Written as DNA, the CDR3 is TGTGCCATCTGCGCGCCAGGCCTGAACACTGAAGCTTTCTTT.

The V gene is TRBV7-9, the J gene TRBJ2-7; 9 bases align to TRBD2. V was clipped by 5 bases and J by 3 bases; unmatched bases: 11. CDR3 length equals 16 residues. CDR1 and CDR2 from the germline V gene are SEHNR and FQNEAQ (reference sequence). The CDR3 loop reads CASSRGAGGVIYEQYF. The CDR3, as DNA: TGTGCCAGCAGCCGGGGGGCGGGAGGGGTCATCTACGAGCAGTACTTC.

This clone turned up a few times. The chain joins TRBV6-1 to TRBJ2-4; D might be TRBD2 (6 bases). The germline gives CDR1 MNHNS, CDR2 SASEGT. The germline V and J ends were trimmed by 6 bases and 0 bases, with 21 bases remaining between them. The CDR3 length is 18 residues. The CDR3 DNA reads TGTGCCAGCAGCGAACCGGGGGTCACTAGCCTAGCCAAAAACATTCAGTACTTC. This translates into CASSEPGVTSLAKNIQYF.

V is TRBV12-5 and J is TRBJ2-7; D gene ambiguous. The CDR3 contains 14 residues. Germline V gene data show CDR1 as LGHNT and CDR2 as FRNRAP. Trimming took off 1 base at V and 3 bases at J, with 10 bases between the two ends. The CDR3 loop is CASGLAQKLYEQYF. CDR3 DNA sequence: TGTGCTAGTGGTTTGGCCCAAAAACTCTACGAGCAGTACTTC.

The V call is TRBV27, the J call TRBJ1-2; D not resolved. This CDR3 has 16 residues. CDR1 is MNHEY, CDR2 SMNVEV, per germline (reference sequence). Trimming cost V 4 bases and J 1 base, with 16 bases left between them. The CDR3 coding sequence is TGTGCCAGCAGTTCCCAGTTGGAGAGCAATAACTATGGCTACACCTTC. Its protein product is CASSSQLESNNYGYTF.

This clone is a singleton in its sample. The DNA of the CDR3 is TGTGCCAGTAGCCGGACGGACAGTATGAACACTGAAGCTTTCTTT. It translates to CASSRTDSMNTEAFF. The J gene is TRBJ1-1, the V gene TRBV19, with a weak D call TRBD1 (6 bases). Trimming pared 6 bases from V and 0 bases from J, leaving 14 bases between. From germline, CDR1 is LNHDA and CDR2 SQIVND (reference sequence). The CDR3 totals 15 residues.

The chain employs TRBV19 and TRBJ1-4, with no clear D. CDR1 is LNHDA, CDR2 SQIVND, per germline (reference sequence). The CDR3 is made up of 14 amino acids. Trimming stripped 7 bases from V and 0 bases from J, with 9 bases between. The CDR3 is CASNSWSTNEKLFF. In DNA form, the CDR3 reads TGTGCCAGTAACAGCTGGTCAACTAATGAAAAACTGTTTTTT.

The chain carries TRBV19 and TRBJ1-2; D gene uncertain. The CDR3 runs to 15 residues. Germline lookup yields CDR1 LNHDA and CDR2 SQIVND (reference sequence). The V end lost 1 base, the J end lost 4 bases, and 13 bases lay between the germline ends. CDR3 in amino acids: CASSIGGQTSYGYTF. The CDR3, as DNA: TGTGCCAGTAGTATAGGAGGGCAGACGTCCTATGGCTACACCTTC.

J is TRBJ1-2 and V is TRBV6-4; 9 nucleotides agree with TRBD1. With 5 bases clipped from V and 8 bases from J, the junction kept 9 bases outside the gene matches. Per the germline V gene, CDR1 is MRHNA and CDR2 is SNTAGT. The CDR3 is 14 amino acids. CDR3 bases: TGTGCCAGCAGTTCGGGGACAGGGACTGGCGGCTACACCTTC. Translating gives CASSSGTGTGGYTF.

In nucleotides, the CDR3 is TGTGCCAGCAGGACAGGGAAGTCCTACGAGCAGTACTTC. As protein: CASRTGKSYEQYF. The chain carries TRBV6-5 and TRBJ2-7, with TRBD1 identical over 7 bases. Trimming removed 6 bases from V and 1 base from J; junction bases left unmatched: 3. The CDR3 consists of 13 residues. The germline V gene encodes CDR1 MNHEY and CDR2 SVGAGI.

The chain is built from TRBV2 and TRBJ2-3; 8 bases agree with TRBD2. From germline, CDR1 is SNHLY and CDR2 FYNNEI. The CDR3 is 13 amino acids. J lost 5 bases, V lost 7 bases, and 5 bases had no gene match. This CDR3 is CASNGLAVDTQYF. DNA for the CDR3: TGTGCCAGCAACGGACTAGCCGTAGATACGCAGTATTTT.

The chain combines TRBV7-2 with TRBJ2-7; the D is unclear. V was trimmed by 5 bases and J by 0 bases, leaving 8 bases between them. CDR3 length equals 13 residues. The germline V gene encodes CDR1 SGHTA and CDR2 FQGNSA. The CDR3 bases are TGTGCCAGCAGCGCTCCTAACTCCTACGAGCAGTACTTC. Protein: CASSAPNSYEQYF.

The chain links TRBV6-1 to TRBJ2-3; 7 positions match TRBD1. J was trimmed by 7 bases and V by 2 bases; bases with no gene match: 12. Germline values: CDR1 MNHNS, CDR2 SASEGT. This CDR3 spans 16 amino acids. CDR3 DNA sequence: TGTGCCAGCAGTGAAATGAGACAGGGATCCACTAATACGCAGTATTTT. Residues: CASSEMRQGSTNTQYF.

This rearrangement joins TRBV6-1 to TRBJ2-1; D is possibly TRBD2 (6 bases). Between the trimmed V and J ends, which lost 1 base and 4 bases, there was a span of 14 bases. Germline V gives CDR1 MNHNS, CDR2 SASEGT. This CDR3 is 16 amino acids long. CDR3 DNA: TGTGCCAGCAGTGAAGGGGGTTGGAGGGATTACAATGAGCAGTTCTTC. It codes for CASSEGGWRDYNEQFF.

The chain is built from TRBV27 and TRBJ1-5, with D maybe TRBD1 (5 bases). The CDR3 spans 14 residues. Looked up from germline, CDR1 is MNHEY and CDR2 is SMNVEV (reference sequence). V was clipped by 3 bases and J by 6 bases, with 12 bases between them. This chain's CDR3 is CASSLQGGIQPQHF. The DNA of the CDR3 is TGTGCCAGCAGTTTGCAGGGAGGGATTCAGCCCCAGCATTTT.

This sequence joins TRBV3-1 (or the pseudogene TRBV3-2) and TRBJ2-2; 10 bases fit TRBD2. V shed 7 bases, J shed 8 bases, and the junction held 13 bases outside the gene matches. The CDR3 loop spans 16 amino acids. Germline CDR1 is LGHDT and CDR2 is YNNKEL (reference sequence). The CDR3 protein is CASTLVSGRAGGELFF. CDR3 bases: TGTGCCAGCACCCTCGTGAGCGGGAGGGCCGGAGGGGAGCTGTTTTTT.

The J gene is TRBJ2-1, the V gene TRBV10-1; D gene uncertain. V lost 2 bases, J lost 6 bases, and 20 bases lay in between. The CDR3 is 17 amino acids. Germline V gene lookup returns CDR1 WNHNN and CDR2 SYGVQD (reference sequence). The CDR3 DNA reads TGCGCCAGCAGTGAGCCCCCTGGCCGCCCCAATATCAATGAGCAGTTCTTC. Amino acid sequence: CASSEPPGRPNINEQFF.

CDR3 sequence (DNA): TGTGCCAGCAGGAAGCGGGGGGGCCTTATTAATGAGCAGTTCTTC. It encodes CASRKRGGLINEQFF. The chain recombines TRBV6-5 with TRBJ2-1; TRBD2 agrees at 10 bases. Unmatched junction bases numbered 9, after V lost 6 bases and J lost 7 bases. The CDR3 is 15 amino acids. Germline V gene lookup returns CDR1 MNHEY and CDR2 SVGAGI.

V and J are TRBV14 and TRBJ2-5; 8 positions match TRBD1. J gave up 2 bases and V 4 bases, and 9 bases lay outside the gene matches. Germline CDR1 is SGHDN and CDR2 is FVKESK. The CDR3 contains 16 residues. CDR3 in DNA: TGTGCCAGCAGCCTCGGACAGGGAAGGGGACAAGAGACCCAGTACTTC. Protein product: CASSLGQGRGQETQYF.

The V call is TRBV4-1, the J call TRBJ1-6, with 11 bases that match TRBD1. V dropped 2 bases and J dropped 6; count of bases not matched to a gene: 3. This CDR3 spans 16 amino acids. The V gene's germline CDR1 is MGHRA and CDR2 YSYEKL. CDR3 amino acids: CASSQSGTGGNSPLHF. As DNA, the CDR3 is TGCGCCAGCAGCCAAAGCGGGACAGGGGGTAATTCACCCCTCCACTTT.